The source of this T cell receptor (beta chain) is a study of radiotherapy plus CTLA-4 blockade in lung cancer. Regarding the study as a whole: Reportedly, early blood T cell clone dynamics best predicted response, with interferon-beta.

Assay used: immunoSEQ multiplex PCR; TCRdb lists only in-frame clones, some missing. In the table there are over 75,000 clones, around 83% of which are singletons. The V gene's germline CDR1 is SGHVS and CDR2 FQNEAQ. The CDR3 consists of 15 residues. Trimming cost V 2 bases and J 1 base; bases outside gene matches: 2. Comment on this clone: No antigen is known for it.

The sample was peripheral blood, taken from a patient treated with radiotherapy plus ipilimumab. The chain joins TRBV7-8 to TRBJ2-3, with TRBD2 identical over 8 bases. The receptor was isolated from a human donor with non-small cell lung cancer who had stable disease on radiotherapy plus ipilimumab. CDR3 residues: CASSLLLAGTDTQYF. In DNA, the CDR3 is TGTGCCAGCAGCTTATTACTAGCGGGCACAGATACGCAGTATTTT.